These T cell receptor beta chains were read from a single sample in a study of cytomegalovirus exposure and HLA in healthy donors. Method: immunoSEQ multiplex PCR; TCRdb's copy keeps in-frame clones and lacks some. The sample consists of approximately 140,000 clones, approximately 80% of them appearing once. The sequencing input was PBMCs. These receptors all come from a woman between 35 and 50 years old in good health and CMV-seronegative. The CDR3 runs from the conserved cysteine through the conserved F or W. Each record gives: V gene, D gene, clone size, J gene, CDR3 protein, CDR3 DNA. The D gene is left open where the match is weak. A row's size may be missing; if present it is once, few, many or a size class.

TRBV7-2	TRBD1	NA	TRBJ2-3	CASGRGPDTQYF	TGTGCCAGCGGAAGGGGGCCAGATACGCAGTATTTT
TRBV4-2	NA	NA	TRBJ2-7	CASSQDLGNYEQYF	TGTGCCAGCAGCCAAGATCTCGGGAACTACGAGCAGTACTTC
TRBV7-9	NA	NA	TRBJ2-4	CASSPSAGSKNIQYF	TGTGCCAGCAGTCCCTCGGCGGGGAGCAAAAACATTCAGTACTTC
TRBV2	NA	NA	TRBJ1-5	CASMTDTNQPQHF	TGTGCCAGCATGACGGACACTAATCAGCCCCAGCATTTT
TRBV5-4	NA	NA	TRBJ2-5	CASSPRQTQETQYF	TGTGCCAGCAGCCCCCGACAGACCCAAGAGACCCAGTACTTC
TRBV4-1	NA	few	TRBJ1-1	CASSQRRGAVNTEAFF	TGCGCCAGCAGCCAACGGCGGGGGGCAGTGAACACTGAAGCTTTCTTT
TRBV6-1	TRBD1	NA	TRBJ2-5	CASSGTGNSWETQYF	TGTGCCAGCAGTGGGACAGGGAACTCTTGGGAGACCCAGTACTTC
TRBV7-8	NA	NA	TRBJ2-1	CASSLETHSYNEQFF	TGTGCCAGCAGCTTAGAAACTCACTCCTACAATGAGCAGTTCTTC
TRBV19	NA	once	TRBJ2-3	CASSPMRQTSTDTQYF	TGTGCCAGTAGTCCCATGCGGCAGACTAGCACAGATACGCAGTATTTT
TRBV4-2	TRBD2	NA	TRBJ2-1	CASSPFTLAGGPNEQFF	TGTGCCAGCAGCCCCTTTACACTAGCGGGAGGGCCTAATGAGCAGTTCTTC
TRBV5-4	TRBD2	NA	TRBJ2-4	CASSSFGTSGSAKNIQYF	TGTGCCAGCAGCTCGTTTGGGACTAGCGGATCAGCCAAAAACATTCAGTACTTC
TRBV9	TRBD2	NA	TRBJ2-1	CASSAGTSGRGGLWNEQFF	TGTGCCAGCAGCGCGGGGACTAGCGGGAGAGGGGGGTTGTGGAATGAGCAGTTCTTC
TRBV19	TRBD1	NA	TRBJ1-5	CASSIEGQSNQPQHF	TGTGCCAGTAGTATAGAGGGACAGAGCAATCAGCCCCAGCATTTT
TRBV12-5	NA	NA	TRBJ2-1	CACADNEQFF	TGTGCCTGTGCAGACAATGAGCAGTTCTTC
TRBV14	NA	NA	TRBJ2-5	CASSRPPQFEKETQYF	TGTGCCAGCAGCCGACCCCCACAGTTTGAGAAAGAGACCCAGTACTTC
TRBV19	NA	NA	TRBJ2-7	CASSKLGREGYEQYF	TGTGCCAGTAGTAAACTGGGTCGGGAAGGCTACGAGCAGTACTTC
TRBV19	TRBD1	NA	TRBJ2-6	CASKRTGASSGANVLTF	TGTGCCAGTAAGCGGACAGGGGCGTCCTCTGGGGCCAACGTCCTGACTTTC
TRBV19	TRBD1	few	TRBJ1-1	CASSLWTGGFTEAFF	TGTGCCAGTAGTCTCTGGACAGGGGGCTTCACTGAAGCTTTCTTT
TRBV6-1	NA	NA	TRBJ1-2	CASSEGRGGYTF	TGTGCCAGCAGTGAAGGCAGGGGTGGCTACACCTTC
TRBV18	NA	NA	TRBJ2-7	CASSPPNKERSLYEQYF	TGTGCCAGCTCACCACCCAATAAGGAGAGGTCACTCTACGAGCAGTACTTC
TRBV5-1	TRBD1	NA	TRBJ1-6	CASSLSLGTGFGALHF	TGCGCCAGCAGCCTCTCTCTCGGGACAGGGTTTGGGGCCCTCCACTTT
TRBV7-3	NA	NA	TRBJ1-2	CASSPGGGGGYGYTF	TGTGCCAGCAGCCCCGGGGGGGGAGGGGGCTATGGCTACACCTTC
TRBV27	NA	few	TRBJ2-7	CASIGAQGAYEQYF	TGTGCCAGCATTGGAGCACAGGGCGCCTACGAGCAGTACTTC
TRBV28	NA	few	TRBJ2-7	CASSPRLAVRGEQYF	TGTGCCAGCAGCCCCCGGCTAGCAGTTCGAGGCGAGCAGTACTTC
TRBV5-6	NA	NA	TRBJ1-3	CASSAGPNSGNTIYF	TGTGCCAGCAGCGCGGGGCCAAACTCTGGAAACACCATATATTTT
TRBV5-6	TRBD1	NA	TRBJ1-2	CASSLGGQNYGYTF	TGTGCCAGCAGCTTGGGGGGACAGAACTATGGCTACACCTTC
TRBV13	TRBD1	NA	TRBJ1-1	CASSPYRGAFF	TGTGCCAGCAGCCCGTACAGGGGAGCTTTCTTT
TRBV10-3	TRBD1	NA	TRBJ2-7	CAISWTGDEQYF	TGTGCCATCAGCTGGACAGGGGACGAGCAGTACTTC
TRBV29-1	TRBD2	NA	TRBJ2-7	CSVVGGSSYEQYF	TGCAGCGTTGTTGGCGGGAGCTCCTACGAGCAGTACTTC
TRBV7-3	NA	NA	TRBJ2-2	CASSPGTPNTGELFF	TGTGCCAGCAGCCCCGGGACACCAAACACCGGGGAGCTGTTTTTT
TRBV5-4	NA	NA	TRBJ1-4	CASSSQGLNEKLFF	TGTGCCAGCAGCTCCCAGGGACTTAATGAAAAACTGTTTTTT
TRBV5-1	NA	few	TRBJ1-1	CASSPTQGSTEAFF	TGCGCCAGCAGCCCGACACAGGGTTCCACTGAAGCTTTCTTT
TRBV7-2	TRBD1	NA	TRBJ1-1	CASSSSANRGQGEAFF	TGTGCCAGCAGCTCCTCCGCAAACAGGGGCCAGGGTGAAGCTTTCTTT
TRBV6-6	TRBD1	NA	TRBJ1-6	CASRTGGYNSPLHF	TGTGCCAGCAGAACAGGGGGCTATAATTCACCCCTCCACTTT
TRBV10-3	NA	NA	TRBJ1-5	CAISESWGGQPQHF	TGTGCCATCAGTGAGTCGTGGGGCGGCCAGCCCCAGCATTTT
TRBV9	TRBD2	NA	TRBJ2-7	CASNRGGYEQYF	TGTGCCAGCAATCGGGGGGGGTACGAGCAGTACTTC
TRBV6-1	NA	few	TRBJ1-2	CASSELRLGYTF	TGTGCCAGCAGTGAGTTGAGGCTTGGCTACACCTTC
TRBV28	NA	once	TRBJ2-3	CASSLGAWAVGDTQYF	TGTGCCAGCAGTTTAGGGGCTTGGGCAGTGGGAGATACGCAGTATTTT
TRBV28	NA	NA	TRBJ2-1	CASTTPGDYNEQFF	TGTGCCAGCACCACCCCCGGGGATTACAATGAGCAGTTCTTC
TRBV2	NA	NA	TRBJ1-3	CASGSGSGNTIYF	TGTGCCAGCGGCTCGGGCTCTGGAAACACCATATATTTT
TRBV2	TRBD2	NA	TRBJ2-7	CASSRGTSGPYEQYF	TGTGCCAGCAGCCGGGGGACTAGCGGCCCCTACGAGCAGTACTTC
TRBV5-6	TRBD2	few	TRBJ2-1	CASSLGAGIPYNEQFF	TGTGCCAGCAGCCTTGGAGCGGGGATCCCCTACAATGAGCAGTTCTTC
TRBV5-6	NA	few	TRBJ2-6	CASTYFLSPPGANVLTF	TGTGCCAGCACCTACTTCCTTAGCCCTCCTGGGGCCAACGTCCTGACTTTC
TRBV4-3	TRBD1	NA	TRBJ2-2	CASSLDRGAGELFF	TGCGCCAGCAGCCTGGACAGGGGCGCCGGGGAGCTGTTTTTT
TRBV7-2	TRBD2	NA	TRBJ2-3	CASSLGLAGMKDTQYF	TGTGCCAGCAGCTTAGGGCTAGCGGGGATGAAGGATACGCAGTATTTT
TRBV6-5	NA	NA	TRBJ2-7	CASSREQRYEQYF	TGTGCCAGCAGTCGAGAACAGAGATACGAGCAGTACTTC
TRBV4-2	TRBD1	NA	TRBJ2-6	CASSQDRGIGQGHSGANVLTF	TGTGCCAGCAGCCAAGACCGGGGAATTGGACAGGGCCACTCTGGGGCCAACGTCCTGACTTTC
TRBV5-4	NA	NA	TRBJ2-3	CASSLDQPGTDTQYF	TGTGCCAGCAGCTTGGACCAGCCGGGGACAGATACGCAGTATTTT
TRBV9	TRBD1	NA	TRBJ1-6	CASSLQGAGNSPLHF	TGTGCCAGCAGCCTACAGGGGGCAGGGAATTCACCCCTCCACTTT
TRBV4-3	TRBD2	NA	TRBJ2-3	CASSQDTLAGTPDTQYF	TGCGCCAGCAGCCAAGATACCCTAGCGGGAACACCAGATACGCAGTATTTT
TRBV5-8	NA	NA	TRBJ2-3	CASGMWRGSGTDTQYF	TGTGCCAGCGGGATGTGGCGGGGATCTGGCACAGATACGCAGTATTTT